These 26 T cell receptor beta chains were all obtained from the same sample, sequenced in a study of blood T cell repertoires in COVID-19. The repertoire was sequenced with immunoSEQ multiplex PCR; TCRdb's copy has only in-frame clones and lacks some. The table includes about 270,000 clones, around 90% detected once. Sequenced material: PBMCs or T cells enriched from blood (not recorded which). The receptors were gathered from a woman aged 40 to 50 with acute COVID-19.

This clone was recorded a few times. The sample contains more than one DNA sequence encoding this CDR3. The chain uses TRBV30 and TRBJ1-5; 7 bases are shared with TRBD1. This CDR3 spans 13 amino acids. The V segment lost 0 bases and the J segment 4 bases; nucleotides outside the gene matches: 0. CDR1 and CDR2 from the germline V gene are GTSNPN and SVGIG (reference sequence). The CDR3 here is CAWSVQGNQPQHF. The CDR3 DNA is TGTGCCTGGAGTGTACAGGGGAATCAGCCCCAGCATTTT. The full variable domain, in which reference TRBV30 and TRBJ1-5 provide the parts outside the CDR3, is SQTIHQWPATLVQPVGSPLSLECTVEGTSNPNLYWYRQAAGRGLQLLFYSVGIGQISSEVPQNLSASRPQDRQFILSSKKLLLSDSGFYLCAWSVQGNQPQHFGDGTRLSIL.

The gene calls are TRBV7-9 and TRBJ1-1; TRBD1 agrees at 8 bases. The CDR3 has 13 residues. Germline V gives CDR1 SEHNR, CDR2 FQNEAQ (reference sequence). V trimming: 6 bases; J trimming: 5 bases; junction bases outside the gene matches: 5. Here the CDR3 DNA reads TGTGCCAGCAGTGGACAGGGCGCTACTGAAGCTTTCTTT. Its protein product is CASSGQGATEAFF.

This chain uses TRBV5-4 with TRBJ1-5; TRBD1 matches 8 bases. V dropped 7 bases and J dropped 11; count of bases not matched to a gene: 14. The CDR3 contains 14 residues. Germline V gene sequence: CDR1 SGHNT, CDR2 YYREEE (reference sequence). The CDR3 is CASPGGQGGRSQHF. In nucleotides, the CDR3 is TGTGCCAGCCCGGGTGGACAGGGAGGTCGGTCCCAGCATTTT. Full variable domain (outside the CDR3, taken from reference TRBV5-4 and TRBJ1-5): ETGVTQSPTHLIKTRGQQVTLRCSSQSGHNTVSWYQQALGQGPQFIFQYYREEENGRGNFPPRFSGLQFPNYSSELNVNALELDDSALYLCASPGGQGGRSQHFGDGTRLSIL.

V is TRBV4-2 and J is TRBJ1-3, with D unresolved. Trimming stripped 0 bases from V and 2 bases from J, with 11 bases between. CDR3 length equals 16 residues. CDR1 and CDR2 (germline): LGHNA, YNFKEQ. CDR3 amino acids: CASSQDPMSAGNTIYF. CDR3 sequence (DNA): TGTGCCAGCAGCCAAGACCCTATGAGTGCTGGAAACACCATATATTTT.

The chain employs TRBV19 and TRBJ2-3; D is unresolved. V shed 3 bases and J shed 3 bases, with 7 bases lying between them. CDR1 is LNHDA and CDR2 is SQIVND in the germline V gene (reference sequence). The CDR3 is made up of 13 amino acids. The CDR3: CASSMSRTDTQYF. For the CDR3, the DNA is TGTGCCAGTAGTATGTCGAGGACAGATACGCAGTATTTT.

This chain links TRBV10-2 with TRBJ1-5; no firm D call. V was shortened by 4 bases and J by 3 bases, with 7 bases between the two germline ends. The length of the CDR3 is 13 residues. Germline V gene data show CDR1 as WSHSY and CDR2 as SAAADI. DNA of the CDR3: TGCGCCAGCAGTGGGCAGGCCAATCAGCCCCAGCATTTT. Protein sequence: CASSGQANQPQHF.

The V and J genes are TRBV7-9 and TRBJ2-7, with a tentative D call TRBD2 (5 bases). Trimming removed 2 bases from V and 3 bases from J, with 8 bases in between. The CDR3 length is 13 residues. The germline CDR1 and CDR2 sequences are SEHNR and FQNEAQ (reference sequence). The CDR3 protein is CASSLFRGYEQYF. The CDR3 DNA reads TGTGCCAGCAGCTTATTTCGGGGCTACGAGCAGTACTTC.

The rearrangement uses TRBV6-1 and TRBJ2-7; the D gene is possibly TRBD1 (6 bases). Germline V gives CDR1 MNHNS, CDR2 SASEGT. The ends were cut back, 2 bases at V and 1 base at J, with 12 bases in the middle. The CDR3 covers 15 residues. CDR3 in DNA: TGTGCCAGCAGTGAAATCTACAGGGTATCCTACGAGCAGTACTTC. This codes for CASSEIYRVSYEQYF.

V gene TRBV14 combines with J gene TRBJ2-1, with unresolved D. The V and J ends lost 3 bases and 8 bases respectively, with 11 bases between them. The CDR3 totals 13 residues. Germline V gene data show CDR1 as SGHDN and CDR2 as FVKESK. This CDR3 is CASSQVPSYEQFF. CDR3 coding DNA: TGTGCCAGCAGCCAGGTCCCGAGTTATGAGCAGTTCTTC.

This clone was seen once. The gene calls are TRBV19 and TRBJ1-1; D is unclear. The CDR3 contains 16 residues. V was shortened by 6 bases and J by 0 bases, with 17 bases between the two germline ends. Germline values: CDR1 LNHDA, CDR2 SQIVND (reference sequence). CDR3: CASSLPGSPLNTEAFF. The CDR3 DNA is TGTGCCAGTAGCTTACCGGGATCACCCCTGAACACTGAAGCTTTCTTT.

The chain is built from TRBV27 and TRBJ2-6; a possible D gene is TRBD2 (5 bases). The CDR3 length is 17 residues. V was trimmed by 4 bases and J by 3 bases, leaving 16 bases between them. Germline values: CDR1 MNHEY, CDR2 SMNVEV (reference sequence). The CDR3 region has the DNA TGTGCCAGCAGTTCCCTGTCTTCACGGGGTGGGGCCAACGTCCTGACTTTC. It is translated as CASSSLSSRGGANVLTF.

J is TRBJ1-5 and V is TRBV28; TRBD1 agrees at 10 bases. CDR1 and CDR2 (germline): MDHEN, SYDVKM. The J segment lost 0 bases and the V segment lost 10 bases, leaving 12 bases of the junction unmatched. This CDR3 region has 17 residues. CDR3 sequence (DNA): TGTGCCACCCGGGACAGGGGCGATCCTTATAGCAATCAGCCCCAGCATTTT. The encoded protein is CATRDRGDPYSNQPQHF.

V gene TRBV5-6 combines with J gene TRBJ2-3; the D gene is possibly TRBD1 (6 bases). The V gene's germline CDR1 is SGHDT and CDR2 YYEEEE. The CDR3 has 15 residues. V gave up 4 bases and J gave up 1 base, with 13 bases separating them. The CDR3 region has the DNA TGTGCCAGCAGCGCGACAGGAGCTCGCACAGATACGCAGTATTTT. Translating it yields CASSATGARTDTQYF.

This clone is a singleton in its sample. The chain is built from TRBV10-3 and TRBJ2-5; 9 positions agree with TRBD1. V was clipped by 8 bases and J by 5 bases; unmatched bases: 3. The germline V gene encodes CDR1 ENHRY and CDR2 SYGVKD. The CDR3 runs to 12 residues. In DNA form, the CDR3 reads TGTGCCATCGCGGGACAGGGCGAGACCCAGTACTTC. As protein: CAIAGQGETQYF.

The chain carries TRBV4-1 and TRBJ2-1, with 10 bases identical to TRBD1. Germline CDR1 and CDR2: MGHRA and YSYEKL. This CDR3 comprises 17 residues. J lost 7 bases, V lost 1 base, and 10 bases had no gene match. The CDR3 here is CASSQGRQGARGNEQFF. CDR3 in DNA: TGCGCCAGCAGCCAAGGCCGACAGGGGGCGCGGGGGAATGAGCAGTTCTTC.

The J gene is TRBJ2-5, the V gene TRBV5-1, with D possibly TRBD1 on 5 matching bases. CDR1 is SGHRS, CDR2 YFSETQ, per germline. The V gene lost 0 bases and the J gene lost 4 bases, with 16 bases spanning the gap. The CDR3 runs 16 residues. The CDR3 sequence: CASSLGYSGATETQYF. CDR3 bases: TGCGCCAGCAGCTTGGGATACAGTGGGGCGACAGAGACCCAGTACTTC.

The chain combines TRBV27 with TRBJ2-1; 14 bases are a match to TRBD2. V gave up 5 bases and J gave up 4 bases; unmatched junction bases: 4. The CDR3 has 16 amino acids. Germline CDR1 MNHEY, CDR2 SMNVEV (reference sequence). DNA for the CDR3: TGTGCCAGCAGTAAATGGACTAGCGGGAGGTACAATGAGCAGTTCTTC. Its protein product is CASSKWTSGRYNEQFF.

The rearrangement uses TRBV19 and TRBJ1-2, with 7 bases matching TRBD1. After removal of 5 bases from V and 4 bases from J, the junction contained 7 bases not matched to a gene. The germline CDR1 and CDR2 sequences are LNHDA and SQIVND (reference sequence). CDR3 length equals 14 residues. This CDR3 is CASSFGQAGYGYTF. The CDR3 DNA follows: TGTGCCAGTAGTTTCGGACAGGCTGGCTATGGCTACACCTTC.

This chain links TRBV30 with TRBJ1-5, with D possibly matching TRBD1 (6 bases). Trimming removed 3 bases at V and 4 bases at J, with 16 bases between. The germline V gene has CDR1 GTSNPN and CDR2 SVGIG (reference sequence). The CDR3 totals 15 residues. CDR3 DNA: TGTGCCTGGAGCGGAACAGGGCTACCGAATCAGCCCCAGCATTTT. Translating gives CAWSGTGLPNQPQHF.

V is TRBV9 and J is TRBJ1-1, with unresolved D. V was trimmed by 2 bases and J by 0 bases, leaving 8 bases between them. This CDR3 has 14 amino acids. The V gene's germline CDR1 is SGDLS and CDR2 YYNGEE. In nucleotides, the CDR3 is TGTGCCAGCAGCGTCGGTATGATGAACACTGAAGCTTTCTTT. It encodes CASSVGMMNTEAFF.

This clone has just one count. V is TRBV11-3 and J is TRBJ1-2; 10 bases line up with TRBD1. The V segment lost 2 bases and the J segment 0 bases; nucleotides outside the gene matches: 6. The CDR3 totals 17 residues. Germline V gene lookup returns CDR1 SGHNT and CDR2 YENEEA. CDR3 loop: CASSLYPGTGANYGYTF. CDR3 nucleotide sequence: TGTGCCAGCAGCTTATATCCCGGGACAGGGGCTAACTATGGCTACACCTTC. The variable domain in full, with the rest retrieved from reference TRBV11-3 and TRBJ1-2, is EAGVVQSPRYKIIEKKQPVAFWCNPISGHNTLYWYLQNLGQGPELLIRYENEEAVDDSQLPKDRFSAERLKGVDSTLKIQPAELGDSAVYLCASSLYPGTGANYGYTFGSGTRLTVV.

The chain employs TRBV2 and TRBJ2-3, with a possible D match to TRBD2 (6 bases). The CDR3 spans 12 residues. The V end lost 6 bases, the J end lost 7 bases, and 11 bases lay between the germline ends. The germline CDR1 and CDR2 sequences are SNHLY and FYNNEI. CDR3 residues: CASRSGGNTQYF. The CDR3 DNA sequence: TGTGCCAGCAGATCAGGCGGGAATACGCAGTATTTT.

V gene TRBV25-1 combines with J gene TRBJ2-5; D remains ambiguous. Germline CDR1 and CDR2: MGHDK and SYGVNS. CDR3 length: 13 residues. Between the trimmed V and J ends, which lost 4 bases and 1 base, there was a span of 7 bases. The CDR3 DNA follows: TGTGCCAGCAGTGGTCAGGTCCAAGAGACCCAGTACTTC. Translated, it gives CASSGQVQETQYF.

The chain joins TRBV29-1 to TRBJ2-7; possible D gene TRBD1, 6 bases. The CDR3 spans 15 residues. V was trimmed by 1 base and J by 4 bases, leaving 17 bases between them. Germline loops: CDR1 SQVTM, CDR2 ANQGSEA. Here the CDR3 reads CSVEGGRDLGYEQYF. DNA of the CDR3: TGCAGCGTTGAAGGGGGGCGTGACCTCGGATACGAGCAGTACTTC.

The chain employs TRBV29-1 and TRBJ2-5; TRBD2 might be the D (5 bases). Germline V CDR1 and CDR2: SQVTM, ANQGSEA. V dropped 4 bases and J dropped 5 bases, with 11 bases sitting between them. The CDR3 contains 12 residues. For the CDR3, the DNA is TGCAGCGTTGTAAGAGGGATGGAGACCCAGTACTTC. Protein sequence: CSVVRGMETQYF. The full variable domain, its missing parts supplied by reference TRBV29-1 and TRBJ2-5, is SAVISQKPSRDICQRGTSLTIQCQVDSQVTMMFWYRQQPGQSLTLIATANQGSEATYESGFVIDKFPISRPNLTFSTLTVSNMSPEDSSIYLCSVVRGMETQYFGPGTRLLVL.

As regards this clone: Other nucleotide sequences from this sample produce the same CDR3. The chain is built from TRBV14 and TRBJ1-1; D is undetermined. The CDR3 contains 13 residues. The germline CDR1 and CDR2 sequences are SGHDN and FVKESK. The V end lost 1 base, the J end lost 2 bases, and 5 bases lay between the germline ends. The CDR3 sequence is CASSQGRNTEAFF. DNA for the CDR3: TGTGCCAGCAGCCAAGGCAGAAACACTGAAGCTTTCTTT.